The source of this T cell receptor (beta chain) is a study of regulatory T cells in long-lasting Graves disease. Study results and caveats: Under persistent disease, TRBV28, TRBJ1-2 and TRBJ2-5 were used preferentially. In persistent patients, shared public clonotypes (roughly 2,800) outnumbered those in new patients (almost 1,000).

This CDR3 comprises 15 residues. CDR1 is MNHNS, CDR2 SASEGT, per germline. V gave up 2 bases and J gave up 0 bases, with 9 bases separating them. This clonotype was detected ten times or more. Its specificity is not known. TCR beta libraries were built with iRepertoire HTBI primers and Arm-PCR of CDR3 regions. In TCRdb, the multiplex PCR reads were re-called with MiXCR into one record per CDR3 protein. The table includes some 250,000 distinct CDR3 sequences, 20% detected once. Specified time point: newly diagnosed GD, antithyroid drugs for less than 3 months. Extracted PBMC RNA gave rise to the TCR library.

The chain combines TRBV6-1 with TRBJ2-3; no clear D gene. Sequencing was performed on peripheral blood mononuclear cells (PBMCs), taken at new diagnosis, from a patient treated with antithyroid drugs. The clonotype originates from a female donor with Graves disease. The CDR3 DNA sequence: TGTGCCAGCAGTGAATACGCCCGGAGCACAGATACGCAGTATTTT. Amino acid sequence: CASSEYARSTDTQYF.